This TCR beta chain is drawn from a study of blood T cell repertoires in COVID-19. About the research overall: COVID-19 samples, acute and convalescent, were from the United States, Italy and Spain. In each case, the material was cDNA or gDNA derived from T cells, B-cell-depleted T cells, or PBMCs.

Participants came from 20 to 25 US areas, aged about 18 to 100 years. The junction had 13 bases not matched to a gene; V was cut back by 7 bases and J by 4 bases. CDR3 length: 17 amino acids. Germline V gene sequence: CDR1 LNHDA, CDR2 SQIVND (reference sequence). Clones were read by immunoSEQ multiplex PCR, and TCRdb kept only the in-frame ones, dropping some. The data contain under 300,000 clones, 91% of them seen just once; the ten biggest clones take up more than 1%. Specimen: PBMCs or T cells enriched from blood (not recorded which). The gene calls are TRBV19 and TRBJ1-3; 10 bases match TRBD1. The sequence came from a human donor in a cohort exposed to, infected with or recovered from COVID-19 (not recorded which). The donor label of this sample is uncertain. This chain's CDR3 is CASIDHRTGGRGNTIYF. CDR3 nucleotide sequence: TGTGCCAGTATTGATCACCGGACAGGGGGGCGCGGAAACACCATATATTTT.